The 9 T cell receptor beta chains reported below all come from one sample, sequenced in a study of shared clonotypes between healthy human individuals. Libraries were prepared by immunoSEQ multiplex PCR; TCRdb keeps only in-frame clonotypes and omits some of them. Counted here are about 600,000 clones, about 97% occurring once; the ten biggest clones make up less than 0.065%. The sequencing input was naive CD4+ T cells sorted from blood. The sample's subset: CD45RA+ positively selected. These receptors all stem from a woman aged 25 to 39 in good health.

The rearrangement joins TRBV29-1 to TRBJ2-1; D is possibly TRBD2 (5 bases). This CDR3 contains 14 residues. The germline gives CDR1 SQVTM, CDR2 ANQGSEA. V lost 6 bases and J lost 0, with 12 bases in between. CDR3 DNA sequence: TGCAGCGTGCAAAGCGGTAGCTCCTACAATGAGCAGTTCTTC. Its translation is CSVQSGSSYNEQFF.

The gene calls are TRBV29-1 and TRBJ1-2; D gene uncertain. CDR1 SQVTM and CDR2 ANQGSEA come from the germline V gene. Trimming left V 3 bases short and J 0 bases short, with 2 bases between. The CDR3 spans 11 residues. The CDR3 coding sequence is TGCAGCGTTGACACTAACTATGGCTACACCTTC. This sequence encodes CSVDTNYGYTF. The full variable domain, rest sourced from reference TRBV29-1 and TRBJ1-2, is SAVISQKPSRDICQRGTSLTIQCQVDSQVTMMFWYRQQPGQSLTLIATANQGSEATYESGFVIDKFPISRPNLTFSTLTVSNMSPEDSSIYLCSVDTNYGYTFGSGTRLTVV.

V gene TRBV28 combines with J gene TRBJ2-5; TRBD2 aligns across 7 bases. The germline CDR1 and CDR2 sequences are MDHEN and SYDVKM. The V and J ends lost 3 bases and 6 bases, in that order; junction bases with no gene match: 4. This CDR3 is 13 amino acids long. The CDR3 sequence: CASSFGGIKTQYF. The CDR3 bases are TGTGCCAGCAGTTTCGGGGGGATAAAGACCCAGTACTTC.

The V gene is TRBV7-9, the J gene TRBJ2-5, with D unclear. Trimming removed 4 bases at V and 0 bases at J, with 9 bases between. The CDR3 sequence is 14 residues long. Per germline, CDR1 SEHNR and CDR2 FQNEAQ (reference sequence). The CDR3 spells CASSWTEYQETQYF. The CDR3 DNA reads as TGTGCCAGCAGCTGGACGGAGTACCAAGAGACCCAGTACTTC.

The genes are TRBV7-9 and TRBJ2-7; TRBD2 agrees at 12 bases. The germline CDR1 and CDR2 sequences are SEHNR and FQNEAQ (reference sequence). CDR3 length equals 15 residues. V was pared by 3 bases and J by 3 bases, with 3 bases of the junction left unmatched. CDR3 sequence: CASSFPTSGSYEQYF. The CDR3 region has the DNA TGTGCCAGCAGCTTTCCGACTAGCGGGAGCTACGAGCAGTACTTC.

This rearrangement joins TRBV7-9 to TRBJ2-2; the match to TRBD2 covers 11 bases. The CDR3 loop spans 18 amino acids. J lost 0 bases, V lost 5 bases, and 8 bases had no gene match. Germline V gene sequence: CDR1 SEHNR, CDR2 FQNEAQ (reference sequence). The CDR3 is CASSDPGLAETNTGELFF. The DNA for the CDR3 is TGTGCCAGCAGCGACCCGGGACTAGCGGAGACGAACACCGGGGAGCTGTTTTTT.

The chain recombines TRBV7-2 with TRBJ2-2; weak D call: TRBD1 (6 bases). Germline CDR1 and CDR2: SGHTA and FQGNSA. The ends were cut back, 5 bases at V and 6 bases at J, with 19 bases in the middle. The CDR3 length is 16 residues. CDR3: CASSPSDVQGSGELFF. DNA of the CDR3: TGTGCCAGCAGCCCATCTGATGTACAGGGCTCCGGGGAGCTGTTTTTT.

The V call is TRBV6-1, the J call TRBJ2-7; TRBD1 might be the D (6 bases). There are 14 residues in the CDR3. Germline assignment: CDR1 MNHNS and CDR2 SASEGT. V lost 4 bases to trimming and J lost 4 bases, with 14 bases between them. CDR3 protein: CASSAYREYYEQYF. DNA for the CDR3: TGTGCCAGCAGTGCTTACAGGGAGTATTACGAGCAGTACTTC.

This chain links TRBV7-9 with TRBJ2-7; 7 nucleotides line up with TRBD2. Germline V gene data show CDR1 as SEHNR and CDR2 as FQNEAQ (reference sequence). The CDR3 sequence is 16 residues long. The junction had 15 bases not matched to a gene; V was cut back by 4 bases and J by 6 bases. The CDR3 nucleotides read TGTGCCAGCAGCTCCGGACTAGAACGGGGGTCGGTCGAGCAGTACTTC. Translation: CASSSGLERGSVEQYF.